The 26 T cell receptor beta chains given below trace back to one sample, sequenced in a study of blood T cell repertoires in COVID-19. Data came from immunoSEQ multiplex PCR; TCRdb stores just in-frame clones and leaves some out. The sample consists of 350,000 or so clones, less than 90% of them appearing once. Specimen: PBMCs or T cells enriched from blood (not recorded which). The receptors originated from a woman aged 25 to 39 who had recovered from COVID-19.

DNA for the CDR3: TGCGCCAGCAGCCAAGATCTAGGGTCAGGGTTTGGTACGGAGCTGTTTTTT. Translation gives CASSQDLGSGFGTELFF. The chain couples TRBV4-3 to TRBJ2-2, with TRBD1 as a possible D gene (5 bases). CDR3 length equals 17 residues. The germline V gene has CDR1 LGHNA and CDR2 YSLEER. V lost 0 bases to trimming and J lost 10 bases, with 21 bases between them.

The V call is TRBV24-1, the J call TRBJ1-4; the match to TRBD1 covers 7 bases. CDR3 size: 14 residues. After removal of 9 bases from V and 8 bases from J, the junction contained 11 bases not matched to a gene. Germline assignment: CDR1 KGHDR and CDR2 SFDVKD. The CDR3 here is CATSETGSGEKLFF. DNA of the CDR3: TGTGCCACCTCCGAGACAGGGTCAGGCGAAAAACTGTTTTTT.

CDR3 sequence: CASSQQGGTEAFF. The CDR3 DNA is TGTGCCAGCAGCCAGCAGGGGGGAACTGAAGCTTTCTTT. The genes are TRBV14 and TRBJ1-1; 7 nucleotides line up with TRBD1. V dropped 3 bases and J dropped 5; count of bases not matched to a gene: 3. CDR3 size: 13 residues. Germline V gives CDR1 SGHDN, CDR2 FVKESK.

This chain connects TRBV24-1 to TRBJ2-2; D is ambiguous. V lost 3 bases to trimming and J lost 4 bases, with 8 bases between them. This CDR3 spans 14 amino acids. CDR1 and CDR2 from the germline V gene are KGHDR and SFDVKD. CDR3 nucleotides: TGTGCCACCAGTGATACAGTACCCACCGGGGAGCTGTTTTTT. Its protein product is CATSDTVPTGELFF.

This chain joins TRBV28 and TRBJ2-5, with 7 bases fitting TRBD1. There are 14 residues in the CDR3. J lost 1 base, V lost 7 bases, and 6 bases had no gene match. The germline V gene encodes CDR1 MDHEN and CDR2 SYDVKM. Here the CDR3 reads CASNAGTVQETQYF. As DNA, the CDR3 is TGTGCCAGCAACGCCGGGACAGTCCAAGAGACCCAGTACTTC.

The CDR3 DNA reads as TGCGCCAGCAGCCGAATTAGCGGGGGGACTTACAATGAGCAGTTCTTC. This sequence encodes CASSRISGGTYNEQFF. The rearrangement joins TRBV5-1 to TRBJ2-1, with 10 bases identical to TRBD2. Germline V gene lookup returns CDR1 SGHRS and CDR2 YFSETQ. This CDR3 comprises 16 residues. The J segment lost 4 bases and the V segment lost 4 bases, leaving 8 bases of the junction unmatched.

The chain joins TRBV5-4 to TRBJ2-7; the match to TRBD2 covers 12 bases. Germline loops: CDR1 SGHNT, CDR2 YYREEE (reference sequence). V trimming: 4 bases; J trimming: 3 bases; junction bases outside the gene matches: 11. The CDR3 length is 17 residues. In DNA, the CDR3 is TGTGCCAGCAGCCGGGGAGACCTAGCGGGGGGGTTCTACGAGCAGTACTTC. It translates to CASSRGDLAGGFYEQYF.

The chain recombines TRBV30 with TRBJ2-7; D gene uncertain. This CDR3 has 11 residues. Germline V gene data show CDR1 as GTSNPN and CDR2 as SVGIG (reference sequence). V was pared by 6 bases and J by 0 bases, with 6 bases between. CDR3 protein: CACSSSYEQYF. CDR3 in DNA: TGTGCCTGTTCCAGCTCCTACGAGCAGTACTTC.

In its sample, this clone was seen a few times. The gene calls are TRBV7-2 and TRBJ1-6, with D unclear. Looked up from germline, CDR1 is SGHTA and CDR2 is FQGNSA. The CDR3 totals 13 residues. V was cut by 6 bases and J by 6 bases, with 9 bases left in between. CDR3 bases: TGTGCCAGCAGTTTGGGAGGTAATTCACCCCTCCACTTT. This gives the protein CASSLGGNSPLHF.

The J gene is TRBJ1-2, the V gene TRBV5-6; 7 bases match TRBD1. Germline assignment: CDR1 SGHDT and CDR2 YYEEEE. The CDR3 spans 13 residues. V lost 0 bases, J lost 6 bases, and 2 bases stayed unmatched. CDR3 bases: TGTGCCAGCAGCTTGGACAGGGGACATGGCTACACCTTC. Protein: CASSLDRGHGYTF.

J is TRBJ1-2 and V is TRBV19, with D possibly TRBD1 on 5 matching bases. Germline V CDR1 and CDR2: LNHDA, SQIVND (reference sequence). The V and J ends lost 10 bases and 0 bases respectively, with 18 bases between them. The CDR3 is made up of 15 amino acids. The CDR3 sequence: CATLGGADPNYGYTF. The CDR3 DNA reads TGTGCCACCCTGGGTGGGGCGGATCCTAACTATGGCTACACCTTC.

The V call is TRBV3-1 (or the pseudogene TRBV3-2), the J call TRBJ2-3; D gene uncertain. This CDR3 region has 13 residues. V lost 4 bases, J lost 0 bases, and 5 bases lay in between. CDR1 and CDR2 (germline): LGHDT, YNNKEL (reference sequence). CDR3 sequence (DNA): TGTGCCAGCAGCCCCATGAGCACAGATACGCAGTATTTT. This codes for CASSPMSTDTQYF.

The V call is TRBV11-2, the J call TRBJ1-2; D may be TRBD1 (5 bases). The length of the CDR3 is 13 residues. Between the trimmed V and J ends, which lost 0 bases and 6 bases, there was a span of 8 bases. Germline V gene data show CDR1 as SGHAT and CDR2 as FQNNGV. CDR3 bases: TGTGCCAGCAGCTTAGAGACAGATAATGGCTACACCTTC. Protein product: CASSLETDNGYTF.

This CDR3 reads CASSVTPRTGASGYTF. The CDR3, as DNA: TGTGCCAGCAGCGTGACCCCCCGGACAGGGGCCAGTGGCTACACCTTC. The J gene is TRBJ1-2, the V gene TRBV21-1; the D call TRBD1 from the table was never checked on the DNA. TRBV21-1 represents a pseudogene. The CDR3 is made up of 16 amino acids.

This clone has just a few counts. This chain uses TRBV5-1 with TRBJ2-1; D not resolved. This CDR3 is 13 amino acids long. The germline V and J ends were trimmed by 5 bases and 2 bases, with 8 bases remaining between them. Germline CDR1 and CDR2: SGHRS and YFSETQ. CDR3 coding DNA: TGCGCCAGCAGTTGGGCCGCCTACAATGAGCAGTTCTTC. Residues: CASSWAAYNEQFF.

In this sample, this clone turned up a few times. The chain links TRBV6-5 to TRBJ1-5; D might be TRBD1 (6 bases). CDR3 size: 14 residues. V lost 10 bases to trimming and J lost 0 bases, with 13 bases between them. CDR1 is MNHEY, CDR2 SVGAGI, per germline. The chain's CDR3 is CATGGRYSNQPQHF. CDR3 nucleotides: TGTGCCACGGGGGGCAGGTATAGCAATCAGCCCCAGCATTTT.

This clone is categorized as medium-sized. DNA for the CDR3: TGTGCCAGCAGCTTAGATCCGTTCGGGGGGCGCGATAATGGCTACACCTTC. Its protein product is CASSLDPFGGRDNGYTF. The chain couples TRBV11-2 to TRBJ1-2; D is perhaps TRBD1 (6 bases). This CDR3 region has 17 residues. Germline V gene lookup returns CDR1 SGHAT and CDR2 FQNNGV. V lost 0 bases and J 6 bases, leaving 20 bases between the germline ends.

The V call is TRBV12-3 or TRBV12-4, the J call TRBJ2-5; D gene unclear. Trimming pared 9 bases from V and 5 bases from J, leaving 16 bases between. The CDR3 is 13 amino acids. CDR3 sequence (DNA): TGTGCCAGTTCCCCTGGTGCCCGGGAGACCCAGTACTTC. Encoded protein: CASSPGARETQYF.

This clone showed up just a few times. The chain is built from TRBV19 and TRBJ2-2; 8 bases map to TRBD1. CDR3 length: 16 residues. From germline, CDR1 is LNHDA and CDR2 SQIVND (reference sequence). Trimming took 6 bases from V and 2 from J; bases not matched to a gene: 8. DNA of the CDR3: TGTGCCAGTAGACAGGGGGACAGAGAAAACACCGGGGAGCTGTTTTTT. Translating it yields CASRQGDRENTGELFF.

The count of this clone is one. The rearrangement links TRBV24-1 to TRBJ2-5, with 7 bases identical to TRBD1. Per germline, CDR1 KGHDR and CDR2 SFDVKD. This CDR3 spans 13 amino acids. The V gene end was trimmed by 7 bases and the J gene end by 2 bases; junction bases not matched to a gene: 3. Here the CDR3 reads CATRGTEQETQYF. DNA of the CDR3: TGTGCCACCAGGGGGACAGAGCAAGAGACCCAGTACTTC.

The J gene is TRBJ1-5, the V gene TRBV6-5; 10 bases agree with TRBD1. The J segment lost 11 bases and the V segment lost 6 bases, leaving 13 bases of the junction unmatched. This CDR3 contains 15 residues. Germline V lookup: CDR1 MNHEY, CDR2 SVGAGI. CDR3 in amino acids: CASSRTGTGESAQHF. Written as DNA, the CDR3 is TGTGCCAGCAGCCGGACCGGGACAGGGGAATCAGCCCAGCATTTT.

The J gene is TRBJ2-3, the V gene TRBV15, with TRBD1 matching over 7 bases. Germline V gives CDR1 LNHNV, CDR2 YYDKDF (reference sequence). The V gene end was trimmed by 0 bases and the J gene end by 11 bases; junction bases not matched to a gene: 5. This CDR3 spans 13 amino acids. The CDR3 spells CATSRDLGDRQYF. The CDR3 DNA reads TGTGCCACCAGCAGAGATCTCGGGGACAGGCAGTATTTT.

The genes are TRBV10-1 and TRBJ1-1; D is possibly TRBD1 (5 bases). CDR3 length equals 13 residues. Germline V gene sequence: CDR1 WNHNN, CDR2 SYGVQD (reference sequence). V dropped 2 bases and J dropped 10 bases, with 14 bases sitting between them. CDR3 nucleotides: TGCGCCAGCAGTGAGGGACACATTACGCCAGCTTTCTTT. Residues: CASSEGHITPAFF.

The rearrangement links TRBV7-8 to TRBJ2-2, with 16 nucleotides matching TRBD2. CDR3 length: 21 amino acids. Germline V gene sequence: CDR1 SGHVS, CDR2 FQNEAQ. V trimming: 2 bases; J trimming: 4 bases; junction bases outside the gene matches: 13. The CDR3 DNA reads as TGTGCCAGCAGCTTACCAGGCTTGGGACTAGCGGGGGGGCTTAGCACCGGGGAGCTGTTTTTT. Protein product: CASSLPGLGLAGGLSTGELFF. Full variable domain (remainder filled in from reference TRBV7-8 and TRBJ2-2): GAGVSQSPRYKVAKRGQDVALRCDPISGHVSLFWYQQALGQGPEFLTYFQNEAQLDKSGLPSDRFFAERPEGSVSTLKIQRTQQEDSAVYLCASSLPGLGLAGGLSTGELFFGEGSRLTVL.

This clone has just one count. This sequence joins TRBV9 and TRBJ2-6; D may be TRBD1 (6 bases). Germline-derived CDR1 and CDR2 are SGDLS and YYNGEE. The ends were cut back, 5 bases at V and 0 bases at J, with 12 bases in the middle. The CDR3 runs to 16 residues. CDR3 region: CASSPRGSSGANVLTF. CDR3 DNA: TGTGCCAGCAGTCCCAGGGGCTCCTCTGGGGCCAACGTCCTGACTTTC.

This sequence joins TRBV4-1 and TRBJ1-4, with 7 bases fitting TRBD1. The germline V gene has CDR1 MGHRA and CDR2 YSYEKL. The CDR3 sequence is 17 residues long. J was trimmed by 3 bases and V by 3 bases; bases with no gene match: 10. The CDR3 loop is CASSQALPGQSNEKLFF. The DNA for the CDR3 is TGCGCCAGCAGCCAGGCGCTCCCGGGACAGTCTAATGAAAAACTGTTTTTT.